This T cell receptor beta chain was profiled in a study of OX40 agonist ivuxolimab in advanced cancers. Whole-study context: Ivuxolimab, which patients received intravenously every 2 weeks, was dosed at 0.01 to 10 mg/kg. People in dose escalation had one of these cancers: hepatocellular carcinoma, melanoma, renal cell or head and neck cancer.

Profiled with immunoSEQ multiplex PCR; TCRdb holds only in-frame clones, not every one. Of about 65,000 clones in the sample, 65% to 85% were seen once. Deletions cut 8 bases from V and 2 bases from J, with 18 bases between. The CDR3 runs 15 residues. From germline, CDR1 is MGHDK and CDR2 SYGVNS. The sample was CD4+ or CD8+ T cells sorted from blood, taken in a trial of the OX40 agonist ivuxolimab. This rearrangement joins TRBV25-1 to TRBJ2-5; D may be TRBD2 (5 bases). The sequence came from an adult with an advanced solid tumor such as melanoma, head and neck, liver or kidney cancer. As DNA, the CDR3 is TGTGCCAGCTCCTCTTCGGAGGTTTGGCAAGAGACCCAGTACTTC. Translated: CASSSSEVWQETQYF.